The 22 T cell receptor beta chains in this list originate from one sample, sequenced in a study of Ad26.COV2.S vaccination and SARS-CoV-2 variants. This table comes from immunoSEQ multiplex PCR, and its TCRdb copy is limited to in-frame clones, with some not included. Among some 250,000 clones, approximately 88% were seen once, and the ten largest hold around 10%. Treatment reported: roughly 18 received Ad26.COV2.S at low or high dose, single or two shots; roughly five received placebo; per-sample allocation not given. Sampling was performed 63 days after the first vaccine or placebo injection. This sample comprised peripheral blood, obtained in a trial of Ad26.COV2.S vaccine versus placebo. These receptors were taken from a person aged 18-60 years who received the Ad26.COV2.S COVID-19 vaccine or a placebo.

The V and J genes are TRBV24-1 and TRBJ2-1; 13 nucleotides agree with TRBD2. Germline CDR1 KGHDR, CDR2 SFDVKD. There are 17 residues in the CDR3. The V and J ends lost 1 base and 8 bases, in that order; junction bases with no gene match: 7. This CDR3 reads CATSDFLGLAGVHEQFF. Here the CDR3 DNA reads TGTGCCACCAGTGATTTCCTCGGACTAGCGGGAGTTCATGAGCAGTTCTTC.

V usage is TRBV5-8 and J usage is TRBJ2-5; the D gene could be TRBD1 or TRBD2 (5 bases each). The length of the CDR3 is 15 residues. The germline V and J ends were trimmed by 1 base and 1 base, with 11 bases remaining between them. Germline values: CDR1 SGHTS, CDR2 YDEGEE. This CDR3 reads CASSLMRGPQETQYF. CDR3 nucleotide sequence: TGTGCCAGCAGCTTGATGAGGGGACCCCAAGAGACCCAGTACTTC.

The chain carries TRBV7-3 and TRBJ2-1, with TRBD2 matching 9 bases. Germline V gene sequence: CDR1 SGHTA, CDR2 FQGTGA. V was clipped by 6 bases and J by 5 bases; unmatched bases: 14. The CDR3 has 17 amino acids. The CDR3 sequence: CASRPMPGLASDNEQFF. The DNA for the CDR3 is TGTGCCAGCAGACCTATGCCGGGACTAGCTAGCGACAATGAGCAGTTCTTC.

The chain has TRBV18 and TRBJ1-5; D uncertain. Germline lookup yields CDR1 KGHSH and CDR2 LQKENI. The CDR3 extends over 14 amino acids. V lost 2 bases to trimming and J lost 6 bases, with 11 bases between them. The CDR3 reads CASSPEEGRQPQHF. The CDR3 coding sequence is TGTGCCAGCTCACCAGAGGAGGGCCGTCAGCCCCAGCATTTT.

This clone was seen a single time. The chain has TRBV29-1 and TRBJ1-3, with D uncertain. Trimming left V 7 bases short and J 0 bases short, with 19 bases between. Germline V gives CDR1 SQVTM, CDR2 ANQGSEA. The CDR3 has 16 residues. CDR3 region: CSAHEPTASSGNTIYF. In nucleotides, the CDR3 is TGCAGCGCCCACGAACCGACTGCTAGCTCTGGAAACACCATATATTTT.

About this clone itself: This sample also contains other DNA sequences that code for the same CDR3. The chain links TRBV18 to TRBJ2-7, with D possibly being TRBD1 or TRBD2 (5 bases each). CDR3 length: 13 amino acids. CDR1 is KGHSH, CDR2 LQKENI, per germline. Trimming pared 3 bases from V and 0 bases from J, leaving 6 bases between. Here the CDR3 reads CASSPGTSYEQYF. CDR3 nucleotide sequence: TGTGCCAGCTCACCTGGGACCTCCTACGAGCAGTACTTC.

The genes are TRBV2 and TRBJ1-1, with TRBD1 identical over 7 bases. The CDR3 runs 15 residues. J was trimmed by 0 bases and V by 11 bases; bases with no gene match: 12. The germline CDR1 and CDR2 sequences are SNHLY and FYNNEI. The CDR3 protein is CAAKEQGFMNTEAFF. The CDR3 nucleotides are TGTGCCGCCAAAGAACAGGGGTTCATGAACACTGAAGCTTTCTTT.

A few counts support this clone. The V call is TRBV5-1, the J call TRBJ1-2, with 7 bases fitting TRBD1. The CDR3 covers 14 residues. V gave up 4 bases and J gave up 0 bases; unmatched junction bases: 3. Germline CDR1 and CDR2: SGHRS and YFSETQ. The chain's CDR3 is CASSPGTANYGYTF. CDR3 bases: TGCGCCAGCAGCCCGGGGACAGCTAACTATGGCTACACCTTC.

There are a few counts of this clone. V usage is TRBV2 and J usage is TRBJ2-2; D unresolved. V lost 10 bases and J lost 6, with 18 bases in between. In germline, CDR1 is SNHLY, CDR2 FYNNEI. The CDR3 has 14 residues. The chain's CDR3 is CATLAYPAAGELFF. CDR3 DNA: TGTGCCACCCTTGCTTACCCGGCCGCCGGGGAGCTGTTTTTT.

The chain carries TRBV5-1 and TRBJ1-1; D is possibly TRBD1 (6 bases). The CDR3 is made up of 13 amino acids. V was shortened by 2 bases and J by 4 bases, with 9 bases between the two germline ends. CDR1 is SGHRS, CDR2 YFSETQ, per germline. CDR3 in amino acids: CASSFQGITEAFF. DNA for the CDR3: TGCGCCAGCAGCTTCCAGGGGATCACTGAAGCTTTCTTT.

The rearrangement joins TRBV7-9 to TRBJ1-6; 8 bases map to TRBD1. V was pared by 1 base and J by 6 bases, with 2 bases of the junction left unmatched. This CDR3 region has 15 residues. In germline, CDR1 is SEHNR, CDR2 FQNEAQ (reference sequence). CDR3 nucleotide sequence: TGTGCCAGCAGCTTAGTAGGACAGGGTAATTCACCCCTCCACTTT. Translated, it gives CASSLVGQGNSPLHF.

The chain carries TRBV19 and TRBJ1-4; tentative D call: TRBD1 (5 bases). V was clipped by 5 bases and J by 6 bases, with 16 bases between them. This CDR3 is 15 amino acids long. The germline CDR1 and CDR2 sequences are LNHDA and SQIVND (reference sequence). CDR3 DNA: TGTGCCAGTAGTCCGGGTGGGGGTTCACATGAAAAACTGTTTTTT. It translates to CASSPGGGSHEKLFF.

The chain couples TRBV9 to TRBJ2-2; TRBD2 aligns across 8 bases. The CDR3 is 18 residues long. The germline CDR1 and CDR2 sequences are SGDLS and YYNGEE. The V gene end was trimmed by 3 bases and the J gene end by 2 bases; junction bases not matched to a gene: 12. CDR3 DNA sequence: TGTGCCAGCAGCGATAACCGGGGGGGCCTACGTAACACCGGGGAGCTGTTTTTT. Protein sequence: CASSDNRGGLRNTGELFF.

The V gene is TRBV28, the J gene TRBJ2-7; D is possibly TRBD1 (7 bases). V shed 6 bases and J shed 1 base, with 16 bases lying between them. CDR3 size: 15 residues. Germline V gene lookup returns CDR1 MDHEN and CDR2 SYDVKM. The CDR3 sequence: CASRALQGGSYEQYF. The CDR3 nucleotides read TGTGCCAGCAGAGCCCTTCAGGGGGGTTCCTACGAGCAGTACTTC.

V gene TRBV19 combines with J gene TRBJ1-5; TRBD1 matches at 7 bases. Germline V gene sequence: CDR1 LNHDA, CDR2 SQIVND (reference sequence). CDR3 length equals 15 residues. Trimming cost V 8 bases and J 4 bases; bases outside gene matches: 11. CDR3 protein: CASVTGAGGNQPQHF. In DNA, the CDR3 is TGTGCCAGTGTAACAGGGGCGGGGGGAAATCAGCCCCAGCATTTT.

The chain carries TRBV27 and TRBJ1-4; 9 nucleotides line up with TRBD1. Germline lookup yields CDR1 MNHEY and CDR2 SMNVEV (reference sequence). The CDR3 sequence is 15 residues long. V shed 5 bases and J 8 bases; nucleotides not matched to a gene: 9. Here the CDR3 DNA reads TGTGCCAGCAGTACGCGACAGGGGGAATTCGAAAAACTGTTTTTT. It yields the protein CASSTRQGEFEKLFF.

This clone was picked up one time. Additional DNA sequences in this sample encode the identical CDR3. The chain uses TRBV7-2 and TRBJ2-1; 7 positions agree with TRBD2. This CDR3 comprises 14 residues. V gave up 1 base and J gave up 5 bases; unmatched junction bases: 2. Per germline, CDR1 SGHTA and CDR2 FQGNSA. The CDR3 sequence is CASSLVGGDNEQFF. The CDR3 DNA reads TGTGCCAGCAGCTTAGTTGGGGGGGACAATGAGCAGTTCTTC.

The CDR3 is CASSLVWGGQDQPQHF. The CDR3 DNA is TGTGCCAGCAGCTTAGTGTGGGGGGGGCAAGATCAGCCCCAGCATTTT. The chain has TRBV7-8 and TRBJ1-5, with a weak D call TRBD1 (6 bases). The CDR3 has 16 residues. Germline loops: CDR1 SGHVS, CDR2 FQNEAQ. V lost 1 base and J lost 5, with 15 bases in between.

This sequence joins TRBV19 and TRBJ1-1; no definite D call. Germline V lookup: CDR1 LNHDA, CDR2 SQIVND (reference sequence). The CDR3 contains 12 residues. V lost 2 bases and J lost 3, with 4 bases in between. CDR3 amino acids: CASSIRDTEAFF. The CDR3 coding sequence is TGTGCCAGTAGTATAAGGGACACTGAAGCTTTCTTT.

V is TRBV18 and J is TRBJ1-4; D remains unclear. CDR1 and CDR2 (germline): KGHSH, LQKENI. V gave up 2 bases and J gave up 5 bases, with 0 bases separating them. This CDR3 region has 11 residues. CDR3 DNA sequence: TGTGCCAGCTCACCAAATGAAAAACTGTTTTTT. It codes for CASSPNEKLFF.

The CDR3 loop reads CASSSQEGASGRGADIQYF. The CDR3 coding sequence is TGTGCCAGCAGTTCTCAGGAGGGGGCTAGCGGGAGGGGAGCGGACATTCAGTACTTC. The J gene is TRBJ2-4, the V gene TRBV28; 12 nucleotides align to TRBD2. Trimming took 4 bases from V and 8 from J; bases not matched to a gene: 18. Germline CDR1 and CDR2: MDHEN and SYDVKM. The CDR3 length is 19 residues.

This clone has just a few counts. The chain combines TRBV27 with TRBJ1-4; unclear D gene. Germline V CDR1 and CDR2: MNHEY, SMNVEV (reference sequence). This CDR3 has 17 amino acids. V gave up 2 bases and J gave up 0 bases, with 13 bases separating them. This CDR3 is CASSLTLGETTNEKLFF. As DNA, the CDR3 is TGTGCCAGCAGTTTAACTCTCGGGGAAACAACTAATGAAAAACTGTTTTTT.